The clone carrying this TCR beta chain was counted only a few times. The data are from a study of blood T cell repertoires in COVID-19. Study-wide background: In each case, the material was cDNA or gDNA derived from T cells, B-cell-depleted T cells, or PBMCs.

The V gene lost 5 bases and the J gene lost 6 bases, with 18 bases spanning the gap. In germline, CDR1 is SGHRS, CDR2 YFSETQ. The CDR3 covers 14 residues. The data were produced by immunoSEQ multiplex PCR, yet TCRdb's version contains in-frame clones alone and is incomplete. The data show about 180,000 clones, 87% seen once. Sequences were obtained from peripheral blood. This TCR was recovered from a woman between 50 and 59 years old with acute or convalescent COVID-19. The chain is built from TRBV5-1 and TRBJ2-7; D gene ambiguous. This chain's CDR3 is CASRDGSLASEQYF. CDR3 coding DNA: TGCGCCAGCAGAGACGGGTCCTTAGCTAGCGAGCAGTACTTC.